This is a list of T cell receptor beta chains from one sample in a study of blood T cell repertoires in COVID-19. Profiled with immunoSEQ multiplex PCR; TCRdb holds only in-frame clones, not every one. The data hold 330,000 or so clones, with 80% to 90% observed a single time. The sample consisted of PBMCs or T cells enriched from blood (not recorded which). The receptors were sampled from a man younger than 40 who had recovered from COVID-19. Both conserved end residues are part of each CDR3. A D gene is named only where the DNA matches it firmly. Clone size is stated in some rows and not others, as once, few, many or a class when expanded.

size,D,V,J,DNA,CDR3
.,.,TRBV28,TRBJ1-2,TGTGCCAGCGGGTCGTGGGGGGATATAGGATGGGACTATGGCTACACCTTC,CASGSWGDIGWDYGYTF
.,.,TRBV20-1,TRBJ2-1,TGCAGTGCTAGAAATGTCTATGAGCAGTTCTTC,CSARNVYEQFF
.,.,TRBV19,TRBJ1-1,TGTGCCAGTAGTCCGGAAAGGGAGGCGCGGGCTGAAGCTTTCTTT,CASSPEREARAEAFF
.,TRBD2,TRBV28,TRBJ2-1,TGTGCCACCACACCCAGCGGGGGGAGCTCCTACAATGAGCAGTTCTTC,CATTPSGGSSYNEQFF
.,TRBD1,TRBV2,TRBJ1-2,TGTGCCAGCAGCCCCGACAGGGAAGGCTATGGCTACACCTTC,CASSPDREGYGYTF
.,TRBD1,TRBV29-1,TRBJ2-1,TGCAGCGTTGAACCTCGATCAGGGGGCGCAGCTAAGGATGAGCAGTTCTTC,CSVEPRSGGAAKDEQFF
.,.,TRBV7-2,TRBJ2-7,TGTGCCAGCAGCTTAGCACTAGTCCCCTACGAGCAGTACTTC,CASSLALVPYEQYF
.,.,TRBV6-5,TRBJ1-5,TGTGCCAGCAGAGCGGGACGGCCCAATCAGCCCCAGCATTTT,CASRAGRPNQPQHF
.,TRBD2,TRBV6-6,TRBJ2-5,TGTGCCAGCAGTCGGGTTGTTAGCGGGGACCAAGAGACCCAGTACTTC,CASSRVVSGDQETQYF
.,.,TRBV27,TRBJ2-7,TGTGCCAGCAGTCGCTCAAGACAGGCTACACACTCCTACGAGCAGTACTTC,CASSRSRQATHSYEQYF
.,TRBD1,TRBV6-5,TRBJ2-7,TGTGCCAGCAGTTCAGGACAGGGGTACGAGCAGTACTTC,CASSSGQGYEQYF
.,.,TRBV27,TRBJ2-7,TGTGCCAGCAGTTTAGGACAGCCCTACGAGCAGTACTTC,CASSLGQPYEQYF
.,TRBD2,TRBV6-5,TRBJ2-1,TGTGCCAGCAGTTACGCGGGGGGGGGCCGTTACAATGAGCAGTTCTTC,CASSYAGGGRYNEQFF
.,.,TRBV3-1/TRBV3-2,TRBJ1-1,TGTGCCAGCAGCCGTCGGAGTTCCGGGAACACTGAAGCTTTCTTT,CASSRRSSGNTEAFF
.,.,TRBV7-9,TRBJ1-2,TGTGCCAGCAGCCCAGGTTATGGCTACACCTTC,CASSPGYGYTF
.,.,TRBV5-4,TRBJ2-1,TGTGCCAGCAGCTTGACAGGGAGCCCTTACAATGAGCAGTTCTTC,CASSLTGSPYNEQFF
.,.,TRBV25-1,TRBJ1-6,TGTGCCAGCAGTGAATTCTTGGAGGGGAATTCACCCCTCCACTTT,CASSEFLEGNSPLHF
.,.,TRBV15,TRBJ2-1,TGTGCCACCAGCCAGAGACCGGGGTACTCCTACAATGAGCAGTTCTTC,CATSQRPGYSYNEQFF
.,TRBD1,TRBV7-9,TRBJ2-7,TGTGCCAGCAGCCCAGGGGACAGGATATACGAGCAGTACTTC,CASSPGDRIYEQYF
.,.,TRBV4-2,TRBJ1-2,TGTGCCAGCAGCCAAGTTCAGGGACTTAACTATGGCTACACCTTC,CASSQVQGLNYGYTF
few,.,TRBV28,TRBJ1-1,TGTGCCAGCAGTTTAGGGTCACAGGGGAACACTGAAGCTTTCTTT,CASSLGSQGNTEAFF
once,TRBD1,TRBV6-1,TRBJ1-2,TGTGCCAGCAGTGAATGGGACAGGGGAGGCTATGGCTACACCTTC,CASSEWDRGGYGYTF
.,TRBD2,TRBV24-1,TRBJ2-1,TGTGCCACAAGACTAGCGGGGGCTGGTGAGCAGTTCTTC,CATRLAGAGEQFF
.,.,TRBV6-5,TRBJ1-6,TGTGCCGGCCGCTACCGGGAGGGCTATAATTCACCCCTCCACTTT,CAGRYREGYNSPLHF
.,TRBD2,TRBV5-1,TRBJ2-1,TGCGCCAGCAACCTGGGGCTAGCGGGATTTCCAGAGCAGTTCTTC,CASNLGLAGFPEQFF
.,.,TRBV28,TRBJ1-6,TGTGCCAGCACCAGCCAAGGCGGCAGGGAAAGGAATAATTCACCCCTCCACTTT,CASTSQGGRERNNSPLHF
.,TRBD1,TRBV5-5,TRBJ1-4,TGTGCCAGCAGCCCCCCAAGGACAGGCTGGGTGGGTAATGAAAAACTGTTTTTT,CASSPPRTGWVGNEKLFF
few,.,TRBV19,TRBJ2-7,TGTGCCAGTAGTATAGGACCTGGACAGTACGAGCAGTACTTC,CASSIGPGQYEQYF
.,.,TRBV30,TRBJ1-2,TGTGCCTGGAGTCCCCTAGCCTATGGCTACACCTTC,CAWSPLAYGYTF
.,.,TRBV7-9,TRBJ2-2,TGTGCCAGCAGCTCGGACTGGAACACCGGGGAGCTGTTTTTT,CASSSDWNTGELFF
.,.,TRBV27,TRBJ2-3,TGTGCCAGCATAGAGACAAAAGGGGCCACAGATACGCAGTATTTT,CASIETKGATDTQYF
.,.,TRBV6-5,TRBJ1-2,TGTGCCAGCAGTTACTCGGGGGCTAGGGGCTACACCTTC,CASSYSGARGYTF
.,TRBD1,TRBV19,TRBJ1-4,TGTGCCAGTAGTGGTTACAGGGGGAATAATGAAAAACTGTTTTTT,CASSGYRGNNEKLFF
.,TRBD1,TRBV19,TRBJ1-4,TGTGCCAGTAGTATTCTTCAGGGGGCGGTTGAAAAACTGTTTTTT,CASSILQGAVEKLFF
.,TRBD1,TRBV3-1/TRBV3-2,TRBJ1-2,TGTGCCAGCAGCCAAGTTGACAGGGGGGGGTATGGCTACACCTTC,CASSQVDRGGYGYTF
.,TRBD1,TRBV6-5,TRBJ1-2,TGTGCCAGCAGTTACTCGACAGGGGAAGTAGACTATGGCTACACCTTC,CASSYSTGEVDYGYTF
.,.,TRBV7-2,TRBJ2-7,TGTGCCAGCAGCTCTTCCGGGTCCACCTACGAGCAGTACTTC,CASSSSGSTYEQYF
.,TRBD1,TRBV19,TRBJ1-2,TGTGCCAGTATCCACCGACAGGGGAATGGCTACACCTTC,CASIHRQGNGYTF
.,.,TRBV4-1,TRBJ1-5,TGCGCCAGCAGCCAAGTGGCGGATAGCAATCAGCCCCAGCATTTT,CASSQVADSNQPQHF
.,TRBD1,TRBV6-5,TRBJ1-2,TGTGCCAGCAGTTACTCTGGACAGGGTAACGGCTACACCTTC,CASSYSGQGNGYTF
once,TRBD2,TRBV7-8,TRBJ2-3,TGTGCCAGCAGCTTAATGGGCGGGGGACTCACAGATACGCAGTATTTT,CASSLMGGGLTDTQYF
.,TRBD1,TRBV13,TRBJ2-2,TGTGCCAGCAGCTTAGCTTACAGGGGGCGAAACACCGGGGAGCTGTTTTTT,CASSLAYRGRNTGELFF
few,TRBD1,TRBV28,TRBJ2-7,TGTGCCAGCAGTTTGAGGACCGGGACAGCCCACGAGCAGTACTTC,CASSLRTGTAHEQYF
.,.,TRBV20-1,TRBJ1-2,TGCAGTGCTAGTGAGCTCAGGGGCGATGGCTACACCTTC,CSASELRGDGYTF
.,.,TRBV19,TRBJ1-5,TGTGCCAGTAGTATTGAAGGGGGCAATCAGCCCCAGCATTTT,CASSIEGGNQPQHF
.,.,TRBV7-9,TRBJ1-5,TGTGCCAGCAGCTTCAGGGGCGGCAATCAGCCCCAGCATTTT,CASSFRGGNQPQHF
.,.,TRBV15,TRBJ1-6,TGTGCCACCAGCAGAGAGGGCACAGCCTCCTATAATTCACCCCTCCACTTT,CATSREGTASYNSPLHF
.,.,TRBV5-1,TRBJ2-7,TGCGCCAGCAGCTTGACTACCAACTACGAGCAGTACTTC,CASSLTTNYEQYF
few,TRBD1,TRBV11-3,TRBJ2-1,TGTGCCAGCAGCTTCGGACAGGGATACAATGAGCAGTTCTTC,CASSFGQGYNEQFF
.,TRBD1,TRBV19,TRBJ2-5,TGTGCCAGTAGTCGGACAGGGTTCCGCCAAGAGACCCAGTACTTC,CASSRTGFRQETQYF
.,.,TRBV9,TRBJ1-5,TGTGCCAGCAGCGTAGGGGGCATTGGGCAGCCCCAGCATTTT,CASSVGGIGQPQHF
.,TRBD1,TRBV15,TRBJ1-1,TGTGCCACCAGCAGAGGCCCCGCCGGGACAGGGGGGACTGAAGCTTTCTTT,CATSRGPAGTGGTEAFF